A selection of T cell receptor beta chains follows, all from one sample in a study of neurological immune-mediated disorders. TCRdb reprocessed the 5' RACE reads with MiXCR, giving one entry per CDR3 protein. Here the sample spans around 69,000 distinct CDR3 sequences, 3.5% to 5% being singletons. Sequenced material: PBMCs. The receptor set was obtained from a man aged 30 to 45 with multiple sclerosis. The CDR3 runs from the conserved cysteine through the conserved F or W. D genes are given only for firm matches. Not every row has a clone size; where given, it reads once, few, many or a size class.

d_call clone_size j_call v_call cdr3_nt cdr3_aa
. . TRBJ2-2 TRBV11-2 TGTGCCAGCAGCTTAGTTGGGGGGATGAACACCGGGGAGCTGTTTTTT CASSLVGGMNTGELFF
. few TRBJ1-2 TRBV15 TGTGCCACCAGCAGAGAAAGACTAGACCCTGGCTACACCTTC CATSRERLDPGYTF
. many TRBJ2-7 TRBV7-9 TGTGCCAGCAGCCCTAGCGAGACCTACGAGCAGTACTTC CASSPSETYEQYF
. many TRBJ2-3 TRBV2 TGTGCCAGCAGTGAAGGACTAAGCCCCACAGATACGCAGTATTTT CASSEGLSPTDTQYF
. few TRBJ1-2 TRBV27 TGTGCCAGCAGTCCCAGTTCCACAGGGTTGGTTGGTGGCTACACCTTC CASSPSSTGLVGGYTF
. . TRBJ1-5 TRBV4-1 TGCGCCAGCAGCCAACAGCCCAACGAGGGGACTCAGCCCCAGCATTTT CASSQQPNEGTQPQHF
. many TRBJ1-4 TRBV25-1 TGTGCCAGCAGTGAATACGGGAGCGGGGAAAAACTGTTTTTT CASSEYGSGEKLFF
. few TRBJ1-1 TRBV20-1 TGCAGTGCCCAACCTCAGGTGGACACTGAAGCTTTCTTT CSAQPQVDTEAFF
. many TRBJ2-7 TRBV5-5 TGTGCCAGCAGCCCGGGCCCTCAAGGCTACGAGCAGTACTTC CASSPGPQGYEQYF
. many TRBJ1-1 TRBV29-1 TGCAGCGTCAAGGGAGGATTGAACACTGAAGCTTTCTTT CSVKGGLNTEAFF
TRBD1 many TRBJ1-1 TRBV7-9 TGTGCCAGCAGTCCCGGGACAGGTAGTCGAGCTTTCTTT CASSPGTGSRAFF
. many TRBJ2-7 TRBV7-9 TGTGCCAGCAGCTTCCCGGGGCCGTCCTACGAGCAGTACTTC CASSFPGPSYEQYF
. . TRBJ1-2 TRBV12-3/TRBV12-4 TGTGCCAGCAGTCCATCTGAGGGGGTAGCGGCTGGCTACACCTTC CASSPSEGVAAGYTF
. few TRBJ1-1 TRBV7-8 TGTGCCAGCCATACGACGGAAAAGAACACTGAAGCTTTCTTT CASHTTEKNTEAFF
. many TRBJ1-1 TRBV12-3/TRBV12-4 TGTGCCACCAATTATAAGGTCCGCCGCGGAGAAGCTTTCTTT CATNYKVRRGEAFF
TRBD1 many TRBJ1-2 TRBV27 TGTGCCAGCAGTCCGGGGACAGACCCCTGGGGCTACACCTTC CASSPGTDPWGYTF
. many TRBJ1-1 TRBV5-1 TGCGCCAGCAGCTTGGTGAGTCTCGGGGAAGCTTTCTTT CASSLVSLGEAFF
TRBD2 . TRBJ2-1 TRBV10-3 TGTGCCACGAGGACTAGCGGGGGGCCGCACCTTACCAACCACAATGAGCAGTTCTTC CATRTSGGPHLTNHNEQFF
TRBD1 . TRBJ2-3 TRBV7-8 TGTGCCAGCAGCTCAAGCCACAGGGGGCGGACTGTCGGCACAGATACGCAGTATTTT CASSSSHRGRTVGTDTQYF
. few TRBJ1-2 TRBV6-2/TRBV6-3 TGTGCCAGCAGTTACCGGGCGGACAGTAATGGCTACACCTTC CASSYRADSNGYTF
TRBD1 many TRBJ2-6 TRBV7-9 TGTGCCAGCAGCTTAGTCCGGACAGGGCGCTCTGGGGCCAACGTCCTGACTTTC CASSLVRTGRSGANVLTF
. many TRBJ1-4 TRBV27 TGTGCCAGCAGTTTATACAACCCGGGACGGCATAATGAAAAACTGTTTTTT CASSLYNPGRHNEKLFF
. many TRBJ2-7 TRBV20-1 TGCAGTGCTAGAACGGCTGAATCGGCCGAGCAGTACTTC CSARTAESAEQYF
. many TRBJ2-3 TRBV14 TGTGCCAGCAGCCTGCGAGGGGTCAGCACAGATACGCAGTATTTT CASSLRGVSTDTQYF
. many TRBJ2-5 TRBV5-1 TGCGCCAGCAGCTCCCGGGACACGAAATTGCAAGAGACCCAGTACTTC CASSSRDTKLQETQYF
. many TRBJ1-2 TRBV5-5 TGTGCCAGCAGACTCGGGGGCGCAGCCTATGGCTACACCTTC CASRLGGAAYGYTF
. many TRBJ2-7 TRBV5-1 TGCGCCAGCAGCTTAAGTTCGTGGCGGGAGCAGTACTTC CASSLSSWREQYF
. . TRBJ1-2 TRBV7-9 TGTGCCAGCAGCCGTTTGGGGGGCTACACCTTC CASSRLGGYTF
TRBD2 many TRBJ2-3 TRBV20-1 TGCAGTGTCCGGACTGGAGCGGGGGTCGATACGCAGTATTTT CSVRTGAGVDTQYF
. many TRBJ1-1 TRBV10-2 TGCGCCAGCAGTGCGGACGTTTGGACGAACACTGAAGCTTTCTTT CASSADVWTNTEAFF
. many TRBJ1-1 TRBV4-1 TGCGCCAGCAGCCTGCTTCCGAACACTGAAGCTTTCTTT CASSLLPNTEAFF
. many TRBJ1-5 TRBV6-6 TGTGCCAGCAGTCGCCAGGGGCCCCAGCATTTT CASSRQGPQHF
. . TRBJ1-6 TRBV5-1 TGCGCCAGCAGCTTGGACCCGGGACGTTCACCCCTCAACTTT CASSLDPGRSPLNF
. many TRBJ2-2 TRBV29-1 TGCAGCGTTGGTACAGCCCGCACCGGGGAGCTGTTTTTT CSVGTARTGELFF
. many TRBJ2-7 TRBV9 TGTGCCAGCAGCATTTTTCCGGGACTTATCTACGAGCAGTACTTC CASSIFPGLIYEQYF
. . TRBJ2-7 TRBV11-2 TGTGCCAGCAGCTCCATGGGGGACGAGCAGTACTTC CASSSMGDEQYF
. . TRBJ1-1 TRBV5-1 TGCGCCAGCAGCGTAATATCCGGGGCCGGCACTGAAGCTTTCTTT CASSVISGAGTEAFF
. many TRBJ2-7 TRBV5-5 TGTGCCAGCAGCCGTCTTTCGTACGAGCAGTACTTC CASSRLSYEQYF
. many TRBJ2-3 TRBV20-1 TGCAGTGCTAGAGAGGTGTCGGGGGCCACGCAGTATTTT CSAREVSGATQYF
TRBD1 many TRBJ2-5 TRBV5-1 TGCGCCAGCACCCTACTCCCGGACAGGGCCAAGGAAGGCTACTTC CASTLLPDRAKEGYF
TRBD1 . TRBJ2-2 TRBV5-1 TGCGCCAGCAGCTCGCCAATGGGACAGTTCGGGGAGCTGTTTTTT CASSSPMGQFGELFF
. few TRBJ2-5 TRBV6-1 TGTGCCAGCAGTGAAGGGAGGAGCGGCCAAGAGACCCAGTACTTC CASSEGRSGQETQYF